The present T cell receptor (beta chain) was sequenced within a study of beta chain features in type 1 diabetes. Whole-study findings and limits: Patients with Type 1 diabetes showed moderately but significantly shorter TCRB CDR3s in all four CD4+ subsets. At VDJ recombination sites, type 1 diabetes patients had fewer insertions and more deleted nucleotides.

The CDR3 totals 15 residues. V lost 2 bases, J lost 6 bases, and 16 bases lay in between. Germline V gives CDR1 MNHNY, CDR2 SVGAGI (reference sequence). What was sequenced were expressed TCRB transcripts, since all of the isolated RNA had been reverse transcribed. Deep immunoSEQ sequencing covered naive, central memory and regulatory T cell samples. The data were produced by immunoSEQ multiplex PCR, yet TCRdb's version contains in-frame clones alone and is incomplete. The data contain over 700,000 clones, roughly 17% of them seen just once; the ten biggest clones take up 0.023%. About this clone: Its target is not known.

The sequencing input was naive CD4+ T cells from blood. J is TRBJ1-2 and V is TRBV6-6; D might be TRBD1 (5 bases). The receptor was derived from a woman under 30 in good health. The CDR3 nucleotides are TGTGCCAGCAGTTACGAGAGGGGACCTCTCCATGGCTACACCTTC. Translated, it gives CASSYERGPLHGYTF.